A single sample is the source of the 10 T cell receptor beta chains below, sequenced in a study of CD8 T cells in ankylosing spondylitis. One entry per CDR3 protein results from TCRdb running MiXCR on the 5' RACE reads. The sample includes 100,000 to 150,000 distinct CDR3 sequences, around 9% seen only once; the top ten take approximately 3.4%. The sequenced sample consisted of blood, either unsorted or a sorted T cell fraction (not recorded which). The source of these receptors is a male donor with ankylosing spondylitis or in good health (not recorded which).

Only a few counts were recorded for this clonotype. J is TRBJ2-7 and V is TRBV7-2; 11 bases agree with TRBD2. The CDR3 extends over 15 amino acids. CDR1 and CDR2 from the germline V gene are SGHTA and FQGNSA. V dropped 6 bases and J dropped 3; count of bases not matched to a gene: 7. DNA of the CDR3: TGTGCCAGCAGTGCTACTAGCGGGAGACTCTACGAGCAGTACTTC. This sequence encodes CASSATSGRLYEQYF.

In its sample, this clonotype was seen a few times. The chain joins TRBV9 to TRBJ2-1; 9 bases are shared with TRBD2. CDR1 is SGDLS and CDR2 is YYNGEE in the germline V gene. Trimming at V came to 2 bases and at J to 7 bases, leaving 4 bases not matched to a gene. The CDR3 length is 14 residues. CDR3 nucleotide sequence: TGTGCCAGCAGCGTCGGACTAGCGTGGAATGAGCAGTTCTTC. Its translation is CASSVGLAWNEQFF.

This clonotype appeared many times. In DNA form, the CDR3 reads TGCAGCGTTGTAGGCGGCTTAAACTCCTACAATGAGCAGTTCTTC. This sequence encodes CSVVGGLNSYNEQFF. The J gene is TRBJ2-1, the V gene TRBV29-1; no clear D. In germline, CDR1 is SQVTM, CDR2 ANQGSEA. Trimming cost V 4 bases and J 0 bases, with 13 bases left between them. This CDR3 region has 15 residues.

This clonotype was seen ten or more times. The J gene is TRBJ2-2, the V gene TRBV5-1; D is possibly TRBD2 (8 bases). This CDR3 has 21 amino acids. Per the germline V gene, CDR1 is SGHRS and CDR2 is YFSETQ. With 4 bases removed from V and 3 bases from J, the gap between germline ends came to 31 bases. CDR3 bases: TGCGCCAGCAGCCTGGGACAGACCGTTAGTTTCCCGGGAGGGTACACCGGGGAGCTGTTTTTT. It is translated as CASSLGQTVSFPGGYTGELFF.

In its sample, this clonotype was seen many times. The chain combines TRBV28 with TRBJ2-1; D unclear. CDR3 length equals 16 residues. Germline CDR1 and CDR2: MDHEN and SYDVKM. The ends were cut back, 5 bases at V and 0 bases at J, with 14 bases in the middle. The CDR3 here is CASSTLLPSSYNEQFF. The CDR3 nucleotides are TGTGCCAGCAGTACTCTACTACCGAGCTCCTACAATGAGCAGTTCTTC.

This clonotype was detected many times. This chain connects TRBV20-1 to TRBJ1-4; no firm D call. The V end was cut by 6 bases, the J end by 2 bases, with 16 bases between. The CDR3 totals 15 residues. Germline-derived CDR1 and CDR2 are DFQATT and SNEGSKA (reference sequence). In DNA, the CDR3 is TGCAGTGCCAGGACCCAACGGGCGACTAATGAAAAACTGTTTTTT. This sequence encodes CSARTQRATNEKLFF.

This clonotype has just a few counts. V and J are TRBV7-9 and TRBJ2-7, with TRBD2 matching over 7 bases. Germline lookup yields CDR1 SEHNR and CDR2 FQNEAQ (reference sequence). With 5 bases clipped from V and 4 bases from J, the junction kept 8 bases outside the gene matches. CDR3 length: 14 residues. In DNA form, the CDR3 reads TGTGCCAGCAGCCTCGGACTAGGCGAGTACGAGCAGTACTTC. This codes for CASSLGLGEYEQYF. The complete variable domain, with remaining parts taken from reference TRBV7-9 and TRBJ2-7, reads DTGVSQNPRHKITKRGQNVTFRCDPISEHNRLYWYRQTLGQGPEFLTYFQNEAQLEKSRLLSDRFSAERPKGSFSTLEIQRTEQGDSAMYLCASSLGLGEYEQYFGPGTRLTVT.

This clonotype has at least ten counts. The CDR3 is CSAARRGEQYF. Here the CDR3 DNA reads TGCAGTGCTGCGAGGCGGGGCGAGCAGTACTTC. The chain employs TRBV20-1 and TRBJ2-7; a possible D gene is TRBD2 (6 bases). From germline, CDR1 is DFQATT and CDR2 SNEGSKA (reference sequence). V was clipped by 5 bases and J by 6 bases, with 11 bases between them. The CDR3 length is 11 residues.

CDR3 protein: CSARTSGRGYEQYF. CDR3 sequence (DNA): TGCAGTGCTAGGACTAGCGGGAGAGGCTACGAGCAGTACTTC. This chain links TRBV20-1 with TRBJ2-7; 12 positions match TRBD2. Trimming removed 3 bases from V and 3 bases from J; junction bases left unmatched: 3. Germline lookup yields CDR1 DFQATT and CDR2 SNEGSKA (reference sequence). This CDR3 is 14 amino acids long.

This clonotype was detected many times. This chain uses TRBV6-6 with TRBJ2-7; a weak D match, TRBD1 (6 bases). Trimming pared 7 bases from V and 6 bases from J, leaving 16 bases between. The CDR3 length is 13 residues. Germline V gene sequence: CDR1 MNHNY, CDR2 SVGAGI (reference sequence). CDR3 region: CASKHGQRLEQYF. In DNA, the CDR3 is TGTGCCAGCAAGCACGGACAGCGACTCGAGCAGTACTTC.